These 24 T cell receptor beta chains share one sample of origin, sequenced in a study of blood T cell repertoires in COVID-19. Only in-frame clones appear in the TCRdb table, and some are missing; sequencing was by immunoSEQ multiplex PCR. The sample holds about 250,000 clones; 80% to 90% are singletons and the top ten take roughly 0.8%. Specimen: peripheral blood. The receptors stem from a man under 40 with acute or convalescent COVID-19.

The genes are TRBV28 and TRBJ1-1; 8 positions match TRBD1. Germline values: CDR1 MDHEN, CDR2 SYDVKM. V lost 7 bases and J lost 10; bases outside the gene matches: 20. The CDR3 length is 16 residues. The CDR3: CASNIRTGPEVFGAFF. For the CDR3, the DNA is TGTGCCAGCAATATCAGGACAGGGCCGGAGGTCTTTGGAGCTTTCTTT. Filled out from reference TRBV28 and TRBJ1-1, the complete variable domain reads DVKVTQSSRYLVKRTGEKVFLECVQDMDHENMFWYRQDPGLGLRLIYFSYDVKMKEKGDIPEGYSVSREKKERFSLILESASTNQTSMYLCASNIRTGPEVFGAFFGQGTRLTVV.

This clone has only one observation. This sequence joins TRBV5-8 and TRBJ2-1, with TRBD1 identical over 7 bases. Looked up from germline, CDR1 is SGHTS and CDR2 is YDEGEE. With 3 bases clipped from V and 0 bases from J, the junction kept 6 bases outside the gene matches. CDR3 length: 16 residues. DNA for the CDR3: TGTGCCAGCAGCTACGAGGGACAGAGCTCCTACAATGAGCAGTTCTTC. This encodes CASSYEGQSSYNEQFF.

The rearrangement uses TRBV7-6 and TRBJ2-1; 7 positions match TRBD1. V lost 5 bases, J lost 6 bases, and 16 bases stayed unmatched. Germline CDR1 SGHVS, CDR2 FNYEAQ. This CDR3 is 17 amino acids long. CDR3 coding DNA: TGTGCCAGCAGCCTCGAAGCCGGGACAGCGATCCCCAATGAGCAGTTCTTC. Amino acids: CASSLEAGTAIPNEQFF. Drawing the rest from reference TRBV7-6 and TRBJ2-1, the complete variable domain is GAGVSQSPRYKVTKRGQDVALRCDPISGHVSLYWYRQALGQGPEFLTYFNYEAQQDKSGLPNDRFSAERPEGSISTLTIQRTEQRDSAMYRCASSLEAGTAIPNEQFFGPGTRLTVL.

This chain joins TRBV4-1 and TRBJ2-1; D not certain. The CDR3 is 11 residues long. CDR1 MGHRA and CDR2 YSYEKL come from the germline V gene. Trimming took 1 base from V and 13 from J, leaving 8 bases between them. In DNA form, the CDR3 reads TGCGCCAGCAGCCAAGGGTTAACTCAGTTCTTC. Its translation: CASSQGLTQFF.

The rearrangement uses TRBV10-2 and TRBJ2-1; 7 nucleotides agree with TRBD2. This CDR3 has 14 amino acids. Trimming cost V 7 bases and J 6 bases; bases outside gene matches: 9. The germline gives CDR1 WSHSY, CDR2 SAAADI. The CDR3: CASNPGLTPNEQFF. The DNA of the CDR3 is TGCGCCAGCAACCCGGGACTAACGCCCAATGAGCAGTTCTTC.

The DNA for the CDR3 is TGTGCCACTGGAGTTACAGGGGGAGGAAACACCATATATTTT. Translation gives CATGVTGGGNTIYF. This rearrangement joins TRBV10-3 to TRBJ1-3, with 8 bases that match TRBD1. J lost 4 bases, V lost 10 bases, and 9 bases had no gene match. The length of the CDR3 is 14 residues. Germline-derived CDR1 and CDR2 are ENHRY and SYGVKD.

This clone was picked up one time. The rearrangement uses TRBV14 and TRBJ1-2; TRBD1 might be the D (6 bases). Germline values: CDR1 SGHDN, CDR2 FVKESK. CDR3 length equals 13 residues. The V gene lost 6 bases and the J gene lost 4 bases, with 12 bases spanning the gap. The CDR3 DNA is TGTGCCAGCAGTCTACAGGGATCCTATGGCTACACCTTC. This gives the protein CASSLQGSYGYTF.

This chain links TRBV19 with TRBJ1-3; 7 bases agree with TRBD1. Germline V lookup: CDR1 LNHDA, CDR2 SQIVND (reference sequence). The V segment lost 6 bases and the J segment 1 base; nucleotides outside the gene matches: 9. The CDR3 totals 16 residues. For the CDR3, the DNA is TGTGCCAGTAGCCCAGGGACAGCGGATTCTGGAAACACCATATATTTT. Translating it yields CASSPGTADSGNTIYF.

The chain couples TRBV15 to TRBJ1-3, with 10 bases matching TRBD1. There are 15 residues in the CDR3. Germline V CDR1 and CDR2: LNHNV, YYDKDF (reference sequence). V shed 2 bases and J 8 bases; nucleotides not matched to a gene: 6. CDR3: CATSRQDRGKDTIYF. The CDR3 region has the DNA TGTGCCACCAGCAGACAGGACAGGGGGAAGGACACCATATATTTT. Complete variable domain (other parts from reference TRBV15 and TRBJ1-3): DAMVIQNPRYQVTQFGKPVTLSCSQTLNHNVMYWYQQKSSQAPKLLFHYYDKDFNNEADTPDNFQSRRPNTSFCFLDIRSPGLGDTAMYLCATSRQDRGKDTIYFGEGSWLTVV.

This rearrangement joins TRBV2 to TRBJ2-1; D might be TRBD2 (7 bases). The CDR3 has 14 amino acids. CDR1 is SNHLY, CDR2 FYNNEI, per germline. The ends were cut back, 3 bases at V and 7 bases at J, with 13 bases in the middle. CDR3 loop: CASSDARGGNEQFF. For the CDR3, the DNA is TGTGCCAGCAGTGATGCCAGGGGAGGGAATGAGCAGTTCTTC.

The V call is TRBV3-1 (or the pseudogene TRBV3-2), the J call TRBJ1-4, with unresolved D. Germline values: CDR1 LGHDT, CDR2 YNNKEL (reference sequence). V shed 1 base and J shed 3 bases, with 9 bases lying between them. The CDR3 length is 15 residues. CDR3 DNA: TGTGCCAGCAGCCAAGGTGGACTCGCTAATGAAAAACTGTTTTTT. It specifies CASSQGGLANEKLFF.

V usage is TRBV7-3 and J usage is TRBJ2-7; 8 bases align to TRBD1. Trimming removed 4 bases from V and 5 bases from J; junction bases left unmatched: 10. This CDR3 contains 15 residues. Germline V gives CDR1 SGHTA, CDR2 FQGTGA. The CDR3 is CASSSGQGRRDEQYF. In DNA form, the CDR3 reads TGTGCCAGCAGCTCAGGACAGGGCCGGAGGGACGAGCAGTACTTC.

The chain carries TRBV7-8 and TRBJ1-4, with D perhaps matching TRBD1 (5 bases). CDR1 SGHVS and CDR2 FQNEAQ come from the germline V gene. The V end was cut by 1 base, the J end by 6 bases, with 12 bases between. The CDR3 is 15 amino acids. The CDR3: CASSLGRGADEKLFF. The CDR3 coding sequence is TGTGCCAGCAGCTTAGGAAGGGGCGCCGATGAAAAACTGTTTTTT.

This chain uses TRBV5-1 with TRBJ1-2; TRBD1 agrees at 7 bases. Germline V CDR1 and CDR2: SGHRS, YFSETQ. The CDR3 extends over 12 amino acids. V was clipped by 5 bases and J by 6 bases; unmatched bases: 4. The CDR3 reads CASSYDRDGYTF. The CDR3 nucleotides read TGCGCCAGCAGTTACGACAGGGATGGCTACACCTTC.

The chain recombines TRBV4-2 with TRBJ1-3; possibly TRBD1 for D (5 bases). V was clipped by 4 bases and J by 7 bases, with 14 bases between them. Germline CDR1 is LGHNA and CDR2 is YNFKEQ. The CDR3 sequence is 14 residues long. CDR3 sequence: CASSPSRGGNTIYF. The CDR3 nucleotides are TGTGCCAGCAGCCCATCCCGGGGGGGGAACACCATATATTTT.

The chain combines TRBV4-2 with TRBJ1-3; weak D call: TRBD1 (5 bases). V gave up 2 bases and J gave up 4 bases, with 12 bases separating them. Germline V gene data show CDR1 as LGHNA and CDR2 as YNFKEQ. The CDR3 is 15 residues long. The CDR3 coding sequence is TGTGCCAGCAGCCAATCTGGGGGAGGCGGAAACACCATATATTTT. This translates into CASSQSGGGGNTIYF.

This chain links TRBV30 with TRBJ2-1; weak D call: TRBD1 (6 bases). Germline loops: CDR1 GTSNPN, CDR2 SVGIG (reference sequence). Deletions cut 5 bases from V and 5 bases from J, with 19 bases between. This CDR3 has 15 amino acids. The CDR3 DNA is TGTGCCTGGTCCTACAGGTGGGACATCCACAATGAGCAGTTCTTC. Translating gives CAWSYRWDIHNEQFF.

The chain uses TRBV6-6 and TRBJ1-1; D not resolved. The germline V gene has CDR1 MNHNY and CDR2 SVGAGI (reference sequence). The CDR3 has 13 amino acids. Trimming pared 7 bases from V and 0 bases from J, leaving 9 bases between. Written as DNA, the CDR3 is TGTGCCAGCATCACCCAGTTGAACACTGAAGCTTTCTTT. It specifies CASITQLNTEAFF.

The genes are TRBV11-1 and TRBJ1-2; TRBD1 matches at 8 bases. The CDR3 length is 13 residues. The trim removed 4 bases at V and 8 bases at J, leaving 6 bases unmatched. The germline CDR1 and CDR2 sequences are SGHAT and FQDESV (reference sequence). This chain's CDR3 is CASSSTGGQGYTF. The CDR3 coding sequence is TGTGCCAGCAGCTCAACAGGGGGACAGGGCTACACCTTC.

This sequence joins TRBV7-9 and TRBJ1-1; no reliable D call. The V gene's germline CDR1 is SEHNR and CDR2 FQNEAQ (reference sequence). The CDR3 is made up of 14 amino acids. Trimming cost V 1 base and J 1 base, with 7 bases left between them. The CDR3 here is CASSLGGRNTEAFF. DNA of the CDR3: TGTGCCAGCAGCTTAGGCGGCAGGAACACTGAAGCTTTCTTT.

V is TRBV7-9 and J is TRBJ2-7; 8 bases agree with TRBD1. This CDR3 has 15 amino acids. Germline CDR1 is SEHNR and CDR2 is FQNEAQ (reference sequence). V shed 5 bases and J 1 base; nucleotides not matched to a gene: 7. The CDR3 DNA is TGTGCCAGCAGCCCGGGACAGGAGAAATCCTACGAGCAGTACTTC. Protein product: CASSPGQEKSYEQYF. Full variable domain (rest looked up from reference TRBV7-9 and TRBJ2-7): DTGVSQNPRHKITKRGQNVTFRCDPISEHNRLYWYRQTLGQGPEFLTYFQNEAQLEKSRLLSDRFSAERPKGSFSTLEIQRTEQGDSAMYLCASSPGQEKSYEQYFGPGTRLTVT.

This chain uses TRBV28 with TRBJ2-7; TRBD2 is a possible D gene (5 bases). Germline CDR1 and CDR2: MDHEN and SYDVKM. The V end was cut by 7 bases, the J end by 3 bases, with 16 bases between. The CDR3 runs to 14 residues. The CDR3 loop is CASTRRTSIYEQYF. Written as DNA, the CDR3 is TGTGCCAGCACTAGGAGGACTTCTATCTACGAGCAGTACTTC. Together with reference TRBV28 and TRBJ2-7, the CDR3 gives the full variable domain: DVKVTQSSRYLVKRTGEKVFLECVQDMDHENMFWYRQDPGLGLRLIYFSYDVKMKEKGDIPEGYSVSREKKERFSLILESASTNQTSMYLCASTRRTSIYEQYFGPGTRLTVT.

As to this clone: One end of the junction is discordant with germline, which a read error may explain. The chain links TRBV7-7 to TRBJ2-2, with D possibly TRBD2 on 7 matching bases. The germline gives CDR1 SSHAT, CDR2 FNYEAQ (reference sequence). This CDR3 is 15 amino acids long. The CDR3 loop is CASSFAGAKTGELFF. Here the CDR3 DNA reads TGTGCTAGCAGCTTCGCGGGGGCAAAAACCGGGGAGCTGTTTTTT.

The V call is TRBV7-9, the J call TRBJ1-5; a possible D gene is TRBD1 (5 bases). Trimming took 4 bases from V and 6 from J, leaving 16 bases between them. The CDR3 contains 15 residues. CDR1 is SEHNR and CDR2 is FQNEAQ in the germline V gene (reference sequence). This chain's CDR3 is CASSSLGGAAQPQHF. The CDR3 DNA is TGTGCCAGCAGCTCCCTAGGAGGGGCGGCTCAGCCCCAGCATTTT.